This T cell receptor (beta chain) was identified during a study of blood T cell repertoires in COVID-19. Study in general: The origin of the acute and convalescent COVID-19 samples was the United States, Italy and Spain. PBMCs, B-cell-depleted T cells, or T cells provided the cDNA or gDNA that made up the material.

This clone is a singleton in its sample. The CDR3 consists of 13 residues. With 5 bases clipped from V and 6 bases from J, the junction kept 3 bases outside the gene matches. The germline gives CDR1 SNHLY, CDR2 FYNNEI. Seattle participants joined during active infection and were tracked over time. In the authors' methods: How many nucleated cells were present was estimated from reference gene primer amplification. TCRdb keeps only in-frame clones here, not all; method: immunoSEQ multiplex PCR. For V, J and clone size, that table is used; D and trimming come from the DNA. The sample has hundreds of thousands of clones; approximately 86% are singletons.

Sequencing was carried out using peripheral blood. The V gene is TRBV2, the J gene TRBJ2-2, with 7 positions matching TRBD1. The clonotype originates from a woman aged 60 to 75 with COVID-19, enrolled during active disease. In DNA form, the CDR3 reads TGTGCCAGCAGTAGACAGGGTGCCGGGGAGCTGTTTTTT. It yields the protein CASSRQGAGELFF.